This note documents a single TCR beta chain sequence. Its target antigen remains unknown. Base qualities are not at hand, and no much larger clone is one base apart. Receptor libraries were prepared by RACE. Data came from a NextSeq 500. Library preparation attached unique molecular identifiers to individual cDNA molecules for quantitative, reproducible TCR counting. For every blood RNA sample, sequencing covered both the TCR alpha and TCR beta chains. Concerning the study's data processing: A median of roughly 99,000 TCRs per sample was observed, with a range of about 23,224 to 750,000. The Decombinator software suite was used to annotate V, J and CDR3 in the TCR reads. For PS versus PT1 abundance plots, all samples were subsampled to the same number of TCRs (28,000). TCRs were defined as expanded if absent before sensitization and observed at least eight times at the 2-week time point. TCRdb itself trimmed the public reads at Q25 with fastp, ran MiXCR and retained productive beta chains. Under each unique CDR3 protein, matching rows form one entry showing the most common genes and DNA. In this record, the V and J calls reflect TCRdb's handling and not the investigators' own analysis. The sample table holds roughly 250,000 distinct CDR3 sequences, of which about 8.1% were seen once. The ten biggest clones cover about 2.1% of the sample.

The sample's time point label is to be understood as: pre-sensitization, week 0. The treatment or condition label corresponds to: therapeutic diphenylcyclopropenone sensitization with weekly scalp DPC. Blood at each patch-test visit was drawn before the patch test was applied. Patients were considered eligible if aged 18 to 70, diagnosed with alopecia and deemed suitable for DPC therapy, and patients were excluded if pregnant. Total RNA was extracted from unfractionated whole blood that had been collected in Tempus Blood RNA tubes. The data are from a study of human T cells and chemical hapten exposure (dated by TCRdb to the early 2020s). For the study in its entirety: For sensitization, 2% DPC in acetone was applied to a roughly 2 cm by roughly 2 cm area of upper inner arm skin. Weekly therapeutic DPC doses were additionally applied to the scalp of patients throughout the roughly 24-week study period. Patch testing was done on the upper back using Finn chambers containing 0.01% DPC, and results were scored after 6 days according to International Contact Dermatitis Research Group standards. Most of the patients in the cohort were female, and the cohort covered alopecia areata with under or over 50% scalp involvement, alopecia totalis and alopecia universalis. Libraries were pooled for sequencing, and per-sample TCR yields varied mainly because of small differences in library volumes within the pool. This study followed changes in the peripheral blood TCR repertoire in vivo during primary and secondary sensitization of alopecia patients to the hapten diphenylcyclopropenone (DPC). Patient blood was sampled pre-sensitization (week 0) and at 2, 6 and about 24 weeks after DPC sensitization. Roughly 30 alopecia patients provided blood for TCR sequencing at one to four time points (pre-sensitization, 2, 6 and 24 weeks).

What the work shows at the level of the full study, not this receptor alone: No change with DPC sensitization was found in the number of TCRs above 1 in 1000 frequency, and no evidence of global repertoire structure alterations was found. Repeated subsampling changed both the strength of the expansion versus patch-test correlation and the threshold at which that correlation became significant. Because every patient had alopecia, a presumed autoimmune disease, the patients' immune response might differ from that of healthy individuals. Expanded TCRs formed significantly more large CDR3 similarity clusters than pre-sensitization or healthy control sets, consistent with antigen-driven responses. Patch test score correlated positively with the number of PT1 expanded TCRs, reaching significance at thresholds 8, 16 and 32 but not at 4.

The CDR3 measures 17 amino acids from cysteine to phenylalanine. Here the CDR3 DNA is all that survives: 51 bases in frame from base 1. Taken from the germline V gene, the CDR1 and CDR2 loops are MNHEY and SVGEGT. Trimming costs V 2 bases and J 2 bases, and their ends lie 18 bases apart. The chain couples TRBV6-2 or TRBV6-3 to TRBJ1-2; too little of a D gene remains to name it. The material sequenced was whole blood, taken in connection with sensitization to the hapten diphenylcyclopropenone (DPC). The source of this sequence is a woman aged 35 to 49 with alopecia areata. Some clones in this sample may be carry-over from other donors' samples. The DNA reads as follows: TGTGCCAGCAGTTACGCTTCCGTGAGACGCCTCAACTATGGCTACACCTTC. Its translation is CASSYASVRRLNYGYTF.